This T cell receptor beta chain was captured in a study of Ad26.COV2.S vaccination and SARS-CoV-2 variants. Overall study findings and caveats: The TCR breadth and depth analyses may have produced an underestimate of total T cell responses.

Points on this clone: Antigen: not known.

Treatment reported: around 19 received Ad26.COV2.S at low or high dose, single or two shots; roughly five received placebo; per-sample allocation not given. Day 63 after the first vaccine or placebo injection was the time point for sampling. Sequencing was performed with immunoSEQ multiplex PCR; in TCRdb, only in-frame clones are kept and a portion is missing. The data show around 500,000 clones, approximately 90% seen once. This TCR was sampled from a person between 18 and 59 years old who received the Ad26.COV2.S COVID-19 vaccine or a placebo. This sample comprised peripheral blood, obtained in a trial of Ad26.COV2.S vaccine versus placebo.

In DNA form, the CDR3 reads TGTGCCAGCAGTTCTACCTACTACTATGGCTACACCTTC. Its translation: CASSSTYYYGYTF. The gene calls are TRBV28 and TRBJ1-2; D unresolved. CDR1 and CDR2 (germline): MDHEN, SYDVKM. The CDR3 sequence is 13 residues long. The V end lost 4 bases, the J end lost 3 bases, and 9 bases lay between the germline ends.